This TCR beta chain is from a study of cytomegalovirus exposure and HLA in healthy donors. Researchers ran the PCR with 60 Vbeta and 13 Jbeta primers. Libraries were prepared by immunoSEQ multiplex PCR; TCRdb keeps only in-frame clonotypes and omits some of them. There are 150,000 or so clones in the sample; around 67% occur only once, and approximately 1.6% lies in the top ten. Sequenced material: PBMCs. The TCR sequence derives from a young woman in good health and CMV-seronegative.

The CDR3 is CASSQDLAENTEAFF. DNA of the CDR3: TGCGCCAGCAGCCAAGATCTTGCGGAGAACACTGAAGCTTTCTTT. The V gene is TRBV4-1, the J gene TRBJ1-1; no clear D gene. The CDR3 is 15 residues long. CDR1 and CDR2 (germline): MGHRA, YSYEKL. The V end lost 0 bases, the J end lost 1 base, and 9 bases lay between the germline ends.